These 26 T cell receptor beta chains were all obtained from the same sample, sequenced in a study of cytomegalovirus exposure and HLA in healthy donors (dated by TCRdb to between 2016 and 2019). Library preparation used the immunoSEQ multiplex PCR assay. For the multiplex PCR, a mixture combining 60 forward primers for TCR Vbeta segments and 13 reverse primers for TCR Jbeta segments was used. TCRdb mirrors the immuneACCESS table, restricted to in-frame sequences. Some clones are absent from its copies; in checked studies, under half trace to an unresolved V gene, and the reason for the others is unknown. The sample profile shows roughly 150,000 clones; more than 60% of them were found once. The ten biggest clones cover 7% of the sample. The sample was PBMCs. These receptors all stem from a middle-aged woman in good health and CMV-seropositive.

The CDR3 protein is CASSAELNSPLHF. For the CDR3, the DNA is TGTGCCAGCAGCGCGGAATTAAATTCACCCCTCCACTTT. The rearrangement uses TRBV5-4 and TRBJ1-6; D is undetermined. The germline V gene encodes CDR1 SGHNT and CDR2 YYREEE (reference sequence). This CDR3 comprises 13 residues. With 4 bases removed from V and 7 bases from J, the gap between germline ends came to 9 bases. The full variable domain, rest sourced from reference TRBV5-4 and TRBJ1-6, is ETGVTQSPTHLIKTRGQQVTLRCSSQSGHNTVSWYQQALGQGPQFIFQYYREEENGRGNFPPRFSGLQFPNYSSELNVNALELDDSALYLCASSAELNSPLHFGNGTRLTVT.

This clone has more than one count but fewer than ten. CDR3 sequence reads: CATSRDLRTIEKLFF. The CDR3 DNA follows: TGTGCCACCAGCAGAGATCTAAGGACTATAGAAAAACTGTTTTTT. The rearrangement links TRBV15 to TRBJ1-4; D ambiguous. V gave up 0 bases and J gave up 8 bases, with 13 bases separating them. The CDR3 spans 15 residues. Germline loops: CDR1 LNHNV, CDR2 YYDKDF (reference sequence).

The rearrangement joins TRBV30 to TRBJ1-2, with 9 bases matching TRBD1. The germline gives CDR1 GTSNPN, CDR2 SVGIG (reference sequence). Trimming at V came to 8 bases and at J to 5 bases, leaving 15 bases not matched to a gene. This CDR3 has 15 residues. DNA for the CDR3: TGTGCCGGAAAGGGACAGGGAATGTTAGAATATGGCTACACCTTC. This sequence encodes CAGKGQGMLEYGYTF.

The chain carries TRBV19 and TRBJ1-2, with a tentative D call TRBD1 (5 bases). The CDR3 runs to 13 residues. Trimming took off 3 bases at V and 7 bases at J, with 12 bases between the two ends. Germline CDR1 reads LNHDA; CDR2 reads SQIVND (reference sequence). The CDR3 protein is CASSIERGGGYTF. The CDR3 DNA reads TGTGCCAGTAGTATTGAGAGGGGAGGTGGCTACACCTTC.

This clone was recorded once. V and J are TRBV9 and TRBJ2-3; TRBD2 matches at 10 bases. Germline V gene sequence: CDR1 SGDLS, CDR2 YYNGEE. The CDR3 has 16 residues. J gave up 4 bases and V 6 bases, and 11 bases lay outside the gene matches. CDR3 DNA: TGTGCCAGCAACAAGCGGGGGGGGAACCAAGCAGATACGCAGTATTTT. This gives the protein CASNKRGGNQADTQYF.

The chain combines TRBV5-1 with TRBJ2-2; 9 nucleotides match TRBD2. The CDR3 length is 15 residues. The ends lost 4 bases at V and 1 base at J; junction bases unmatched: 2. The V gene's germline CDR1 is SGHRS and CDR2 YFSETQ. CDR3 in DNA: TGCGCCAGCAGCAGTAGCGGGGGGAACACCGGGGAGCTGTTTTTT. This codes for CASSSSGGNTGELFF.

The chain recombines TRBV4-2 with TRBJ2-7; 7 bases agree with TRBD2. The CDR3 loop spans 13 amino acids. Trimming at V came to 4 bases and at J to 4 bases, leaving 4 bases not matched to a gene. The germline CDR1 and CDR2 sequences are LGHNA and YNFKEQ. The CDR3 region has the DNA TGTGCCAGCAGCCGAAGCGGGGTTTACGAGCAGTACTTC. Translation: CASSRSGVYEQYF.

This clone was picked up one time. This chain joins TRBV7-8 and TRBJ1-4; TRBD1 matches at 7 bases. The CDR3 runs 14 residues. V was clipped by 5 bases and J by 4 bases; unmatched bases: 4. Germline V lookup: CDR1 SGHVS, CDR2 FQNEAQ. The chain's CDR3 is CASSLRDSNEKLFF. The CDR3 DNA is TGTGCCAGCAGCCTGAGGGACAGTAATGAAAAACTGTTTTTT.

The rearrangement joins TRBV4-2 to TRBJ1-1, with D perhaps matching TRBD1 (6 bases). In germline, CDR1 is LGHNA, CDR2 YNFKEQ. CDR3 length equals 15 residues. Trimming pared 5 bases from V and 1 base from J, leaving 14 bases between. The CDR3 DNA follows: TGTGCCAGCAGCGGAACCGGGACAAGGAACACTGAAGCTTTCTTT. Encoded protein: CASSGTGTRNTEAFF.

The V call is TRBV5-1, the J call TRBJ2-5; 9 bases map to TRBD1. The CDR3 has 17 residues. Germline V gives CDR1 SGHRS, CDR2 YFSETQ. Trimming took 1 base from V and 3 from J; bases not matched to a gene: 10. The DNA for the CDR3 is TGCGCCAGCAGCTTGACAGGGGGCGGGTCTTATAAAGAGACCCAGTACTTC. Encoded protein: CASSLTGGGSYKETQYF.

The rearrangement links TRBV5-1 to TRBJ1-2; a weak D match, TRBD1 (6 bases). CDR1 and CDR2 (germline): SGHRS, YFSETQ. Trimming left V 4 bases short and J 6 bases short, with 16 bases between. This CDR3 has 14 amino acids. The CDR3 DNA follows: TGCGCCAGCAGCCTCCTGGGGGGGGGCGATGGCTACACCTTC. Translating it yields CASSLLGGGDGYTF.

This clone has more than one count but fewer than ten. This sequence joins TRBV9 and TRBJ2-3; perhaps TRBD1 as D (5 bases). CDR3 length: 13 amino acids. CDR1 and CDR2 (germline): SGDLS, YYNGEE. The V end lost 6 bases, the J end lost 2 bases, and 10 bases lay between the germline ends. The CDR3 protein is CASTGSSTDTQYF. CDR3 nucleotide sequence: TGTGCCAGCACAGGGTCTTCCACAGATACGCAGTATTTT.

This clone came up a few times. CDR3 bases: TGTGCCAGCAGCCTCAGGGGGCTAGGGGAAAAACTGTTTTTT. This gives the protein CASSLRGLGEKLFF. V is TRBV7-9 and J is TRBJ1-4; 8 nucleotides align to TRBD1. The V gene's germline CDR1 is SEHNR and CDR2 FQNEAQ (reference sequence). Trimming removed 5 bases from V and 8 bases from J; junction bases left unmatched: 7. The CDR3 consists of 14 residues.

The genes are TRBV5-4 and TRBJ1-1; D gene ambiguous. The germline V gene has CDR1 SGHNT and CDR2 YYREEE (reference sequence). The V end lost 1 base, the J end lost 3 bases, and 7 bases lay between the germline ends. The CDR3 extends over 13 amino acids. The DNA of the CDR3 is TGTGCCAGCAGCTTGAGGGAGGACACTGAAGCTTTCTTT. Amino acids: CASSLREDTEAFF.

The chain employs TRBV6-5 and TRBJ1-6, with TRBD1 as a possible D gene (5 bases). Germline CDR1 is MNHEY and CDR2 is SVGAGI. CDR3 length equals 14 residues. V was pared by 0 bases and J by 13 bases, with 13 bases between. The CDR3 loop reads CASSYSGGLSPLHF. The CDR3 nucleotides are TGTGCCAGCAGTTACTCCGGGGGACTATCTCCCCTCCACTTT.

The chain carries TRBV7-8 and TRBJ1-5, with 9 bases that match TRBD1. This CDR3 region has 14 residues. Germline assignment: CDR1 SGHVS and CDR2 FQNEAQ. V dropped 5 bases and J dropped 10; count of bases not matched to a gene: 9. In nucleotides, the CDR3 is TGTGCCAGCAGCCAATCCGGGACAGGGAAACCCCAGCATTTT. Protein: CASSQSGTGKPQHF.

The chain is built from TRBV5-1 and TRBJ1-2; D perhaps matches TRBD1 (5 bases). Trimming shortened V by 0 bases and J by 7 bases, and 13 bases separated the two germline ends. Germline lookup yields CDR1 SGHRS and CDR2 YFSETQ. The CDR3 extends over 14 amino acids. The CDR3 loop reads CASSLDRGSGGYTF. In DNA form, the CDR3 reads TGCGCCAGCAGCTTGGATCGGGGGTCGGGTGGCTACACCTTC.

The CDR3, as DNA: TGCGCCAGCAGCCAAGAATCTACAGCTAACTATGGCTACACCTTC. Translating it yields CASSQESTANYGYTF. J is TRBJ1-2 and V is TRBV4-3, with no clear D. CDR1 is LGHNA and CDR2 is YSLEER in the germline V gene. The CDR3 covers 15 residues. V was pared by 0 bases and J by 0 bases, with 8 bases between.

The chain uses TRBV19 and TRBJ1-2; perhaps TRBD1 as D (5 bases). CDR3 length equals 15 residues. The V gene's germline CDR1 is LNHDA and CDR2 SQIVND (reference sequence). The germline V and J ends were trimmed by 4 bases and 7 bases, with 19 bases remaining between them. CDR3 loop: CASSTGARGVRGYTF. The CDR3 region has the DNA TGTGCCAGTAGTACGGGAGCTCGGGGCGTTCGTGGCTACACCTTC.

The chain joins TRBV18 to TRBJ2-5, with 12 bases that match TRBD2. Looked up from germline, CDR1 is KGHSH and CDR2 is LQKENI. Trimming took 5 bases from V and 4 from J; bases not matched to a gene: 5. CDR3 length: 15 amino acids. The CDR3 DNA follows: TGTGCCAGCTCAGAACTGACTAGCGGGGGAGAGACCCAGTACTTC. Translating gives CASSELTSGGETQYF.

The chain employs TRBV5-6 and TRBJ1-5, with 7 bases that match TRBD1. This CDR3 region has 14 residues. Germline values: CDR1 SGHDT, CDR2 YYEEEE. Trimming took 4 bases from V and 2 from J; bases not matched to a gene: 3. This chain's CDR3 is CASSIGQGNQPQHF. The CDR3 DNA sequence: TGTGCCAGCAGCATCGGACAGGGCAATCAGCCCCAGCATTTT.

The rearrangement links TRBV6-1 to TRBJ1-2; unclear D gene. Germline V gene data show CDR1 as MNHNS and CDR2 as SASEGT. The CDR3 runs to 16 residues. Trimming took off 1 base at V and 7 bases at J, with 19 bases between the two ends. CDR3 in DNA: TGTGCCAGCAGTGAAGTAAACACGCGGTCCTTTATTGGCTACACCTTC. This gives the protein CASSEVNTRSFIGYTF.

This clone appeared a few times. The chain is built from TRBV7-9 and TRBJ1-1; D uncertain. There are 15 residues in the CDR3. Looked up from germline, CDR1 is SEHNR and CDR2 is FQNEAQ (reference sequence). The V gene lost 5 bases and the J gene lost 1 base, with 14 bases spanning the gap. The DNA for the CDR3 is TGTGCCAGCAGCATCCTGTTAAACACGAACACTGAAGCTTTCTTT. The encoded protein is CASSILLNTNTEAFF. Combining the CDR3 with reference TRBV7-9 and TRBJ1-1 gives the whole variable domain DTGVSQNPRHKITKRGQNVTFRCDPISEHNRLYWYRQTLGQGPEFLTYFQNEAQLEKSRLLSDRFSAERPKGSFSTLEIQRTEQGDSAMYLCASSILLNTNTEAFFGQGTRLTVV.

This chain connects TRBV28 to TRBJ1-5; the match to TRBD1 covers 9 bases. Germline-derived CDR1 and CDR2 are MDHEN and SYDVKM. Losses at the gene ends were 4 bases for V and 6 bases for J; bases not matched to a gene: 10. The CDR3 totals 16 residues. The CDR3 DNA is TGTGCCAGCAGTTCGGGGGTCACAGGGGGCGGTCAGCCCCAGCATTTT. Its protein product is CASSSGVTGGGQPQHF.

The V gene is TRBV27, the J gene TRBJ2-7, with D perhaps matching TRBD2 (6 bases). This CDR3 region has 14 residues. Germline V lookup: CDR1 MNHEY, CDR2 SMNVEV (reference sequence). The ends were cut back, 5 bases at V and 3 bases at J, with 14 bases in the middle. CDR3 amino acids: CASSPGTGNYEQYF. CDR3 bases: TGTGCCAGCAGTCCCGGGACTGGGAACTACGAGCAGTACTTC.

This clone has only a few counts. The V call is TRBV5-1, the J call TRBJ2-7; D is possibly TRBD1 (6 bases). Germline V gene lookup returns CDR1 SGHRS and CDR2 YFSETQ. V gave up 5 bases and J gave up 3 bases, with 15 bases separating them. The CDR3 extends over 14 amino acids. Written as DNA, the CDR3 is TGCGCCAGCAGGCCGGACAGCGGAGACTACGAGCAGTACTTC. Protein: CASRPDSGDYEQYF.